These T cell receptor beta chains were read from a single sample in a study of response to subunit inactivated influenza vaccine. MiXCR was run by TCRdb on the RT-PCR reads, yielding one entry per CDR3 protein. The data hold 150,000 or so distinct CDR3 sequences, with around a tenth observed a single time. Material: CD8+ T cells sorted from PBMCs, obtained about 23 months after vaccination. The receptors here all came from a man in his fifties or sixties who received an inactivated influenza vaccine. CDR3s include the opening cysteine and the closing phenylalanine or tryptophan. D genes are given only for firm matches. Clone sizes are given selectively: once, few, many, or a class where the clone is expanded.

d_call	v_call	clone_size	j_call	cdr3_nt	cdr3_aa
NA	TRBV6-1	NA	TRBJ2-7	TGTGCCAGCGAGGGAACAGGGAGGTCCTACGAGCAGTACTTC	CASEGTGRSYEQYF
TRBD2	TRBV20-1	few	TRBJ2-3	TGCAGTGCTAGAGATTGGCGGGGGGCCCCCCGGGGCACAGATACGCAGTATTTT	CSARDWRGAPRGTDTQYF
NA	TRBV4-3	NA	TRBJ1-4	TGCGCCAGCAGCCAAGATTCTACAACTGTAGCAACTGTTGAAAAACTGTTTTTT	CASSQDSTTVATVEKLFF
TRBD2	TRBV20-1	NA	TRBJ2-1	TGCAGTGCTGTGAATAGCGGGTCCTACAATGAGCAGTTCTTC	CSAVNSGSYNEQFF
NA	TRBV24-1	many	TRBJ2-1	TGTGCCACCAGTGATGTATCTATAGCTTACAATGAGCAGTTCTTC	CATSDVSIAYNEQFF
NA	TRBV12-3/TRBV12-4	many	TRBJ2-1	TGTGCCAGCACACGGGACGGAAGCTCCTACAATGAGCAGTTCTTC	CASTRDGSSYNEQFF
NA	TRBV15	many	TRBJ2-2	TGTGCCACCAGCAGAGATTTCAGGGAAACCGGGGAGCTGTTTTTT	CATSRDFRETGELFF
NA	TRBV2	many	TRBJ2-1	TGTGCCAGCAGTGCCGGGGTTAGCTCCTACAATGAGCAGTTCTTC	CASSAGVSSYNEQFF
NA	TRBV25-1	few	TRBJ2-2	TGTGCCAGCAGCAGGACTACCTCGAACACCGGGGAGCTGTTTTTT	CASSRTTSNTGELFF
TRBD1	TRBV20-1	NA	TRBJ1-5	TGCAGTGCTAGACAGGGGGGTCAGCCCCAGCATTTT	CSARQGGQPQHF